The entry that follows covers one T cell receptor (beta chain) sequence. Generated by immunoSEQ multiplex PCR, the TCRdb table keeps only in-frame clones and is missing some. The data hold approximately 170,000 clones, with approximately 82% observed a single time. This sample is part of a study of blood T cell repertoires in COVID-19. Study-level information: From T cells, B-cell-depleted T cells, or PBMCs came the material, which was cDNA or gDNA.

Per the germline V gene, CDR1 is GTSNPN and CDR2 is SVGIG (reference sequence). The CDR3 consists of 13 residues. Trimming stripped 1 base from V and 2 bases from J, with 8 bases between. Input material: peripheral blood. This sequence originates from a woman older than 75 with active or convalescent COVID-19. The V and J genes are TRBV30 and TRBJ1-1; no firm D call. The CDR3: CAWSATVNTEAFF. The CDR3 region has the DNA TGTGCCTGGAGTGCAACAGTAAACACTGAAGCTTTCTTT. The full variable domain, completed using reference TRBV30 and TRBJ1-1, is SQTIHQWPATLVQPVGSPLSLECTVEGTSNPNLYWYRQAAGRGLQLLFYSVGIGQISSEVPQNLSASRPQDRQFILSSKKLLLSDSGFYLCAWSATVNTEAFFGQGTRLTVV.